The clone carrying this T cell receptor beta chain was seen more than once but under ten times. The antigen is unknown. The data originate from a study of blood T cells in healthy people across ages. General study results and limits: Per million T cells, TCR beta diversity dropped about linearly as age rose. It was not possible, with unsorted PBMCs, to conclusively compare naive and antigen-experienced cells.

Per germline, CDR1 LGHDT and CDR2 YNNKEL (reference sequence). Losses at the gene ends were 4 bases for V and 4 bases for J; bases not matched to a gene: 9. The CDR3 runs 15 residues. Through a sample-barcoded 5' primer and a J-beta primer mix, a second PCR was run for roughly 7 to 12 cycles. Samples each returned at least 2.5 million CDR3-containing paired-end reads. MiXCR, applied by TCRdb to the 5' RACE reads, yields one record per CDR3 protein. In the table there are 450,000 to 700,000 distinct CDR3 sequences, 27% of which are singletons. What was sequenced was blood. The sequence was collected from a woman in her 70s in good health. The gene calls are TRBV3-1 and TRBJ1-2, with 7 bases aligning to TRBD1. The CDR3: CASSPTTGWFYGYTF. The CDR3 bases are TGTGCCAGCAGCCCCACGACAGGGTGGTTCTATGGCTACACCTTC.